This T cell receptor (beta chain) derives from a study of cytomegalovirus exposure and HLA in healthy donors. This clone appeared a few times. The antigen is undetermined. The CDR3 is 14 residues long. V was pared by 2 bases and J by 1 base, with 8 bases between. Germline V gene data show CDR1 as LGHNA and CDR2 as YSLEER. The study's findings and limits: A prior analysis recorded that most TCR beta V segments were productive about 87% or about 30% of the time. More clonal expansion characterized HLA-associated TCR beta chains than equally common others in a later analysis.

PCR was performed using 60 Vbeta and 13 Jbeta primers. Data came from immunoSEQ multiplex PCR; TCRdb stores just in-frame clones and leaves some out. This table holds 130,000 or so clones, roughly 9.6% found once. This sequence was found in a woman between 40 and 50 years old in good health and CMV-seropositive. The rearrangement joins TRBV4-3 to TRBJ1-1; D not certain. The sequenced sample was PBMCs. CDR3 amino acids: CASSQTASNTEAFF. The CDR3 DNA is TGCGCCAGCAGCCAAACAGCTTCGAACACTGAAGCTTTCTTT.